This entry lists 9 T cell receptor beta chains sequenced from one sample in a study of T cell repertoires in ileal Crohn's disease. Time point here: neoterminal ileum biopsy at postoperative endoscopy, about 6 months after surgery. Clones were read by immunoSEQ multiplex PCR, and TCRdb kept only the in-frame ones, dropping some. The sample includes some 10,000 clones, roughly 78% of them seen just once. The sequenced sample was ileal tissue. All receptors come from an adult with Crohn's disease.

The CDR3 is CASSYLRVHNEKLFF. CDR3 DNA: TGTGCCAGCAGTTACTTGAGGGTTCATAATGAAAAACTGTTTTTT. This chain links TRBV6-5 with TRBJ1-4; no definite D call. The V gene lost 1 base and the J gene lost 4 bases, with 10 bases spanning the gap. The CDR3 contains 15 residues. Per germline, CDR1 MNHEY and CDR2 SVGAGI.

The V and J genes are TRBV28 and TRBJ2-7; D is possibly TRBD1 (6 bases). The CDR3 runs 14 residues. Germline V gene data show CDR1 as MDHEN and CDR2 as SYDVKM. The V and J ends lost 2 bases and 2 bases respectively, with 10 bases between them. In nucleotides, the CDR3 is TGTGCCAGCAGTTTACGAACAGGGACCTACGAGCAGTACTTC. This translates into CASSLRTGTYEQYF.

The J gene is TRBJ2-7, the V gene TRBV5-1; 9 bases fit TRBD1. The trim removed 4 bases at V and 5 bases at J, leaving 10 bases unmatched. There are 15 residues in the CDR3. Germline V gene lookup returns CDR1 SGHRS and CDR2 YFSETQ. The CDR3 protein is CASSPRSTGGDEQYF. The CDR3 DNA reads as TGCGCCAGCAGCCCGCGATCGACAGGGGGGGACGAGCAGTACTTC.

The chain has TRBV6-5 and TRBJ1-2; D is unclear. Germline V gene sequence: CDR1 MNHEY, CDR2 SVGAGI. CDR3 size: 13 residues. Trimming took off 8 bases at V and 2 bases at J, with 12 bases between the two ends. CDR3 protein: CASSDTENYGYTF. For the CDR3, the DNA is TGTGCCAGCTCAGACACAGAAAACTATGGCTACACCTTC.

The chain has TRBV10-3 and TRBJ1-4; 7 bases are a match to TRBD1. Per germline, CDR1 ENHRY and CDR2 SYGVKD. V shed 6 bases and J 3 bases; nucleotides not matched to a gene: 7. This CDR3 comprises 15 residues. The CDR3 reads CAISDSGTANEKLFF. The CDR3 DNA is TGTGCCATCAGCGACTCCGGGACAGCTAATGAAAAACTGTTTTTT.

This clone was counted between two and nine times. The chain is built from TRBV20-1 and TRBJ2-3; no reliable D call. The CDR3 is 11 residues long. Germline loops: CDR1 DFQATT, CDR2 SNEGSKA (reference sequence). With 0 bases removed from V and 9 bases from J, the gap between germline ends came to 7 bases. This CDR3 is CSARDLSTQYF. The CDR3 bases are TGCAGTGCTAGAGATCTCTCCACGCAGTATTTT.

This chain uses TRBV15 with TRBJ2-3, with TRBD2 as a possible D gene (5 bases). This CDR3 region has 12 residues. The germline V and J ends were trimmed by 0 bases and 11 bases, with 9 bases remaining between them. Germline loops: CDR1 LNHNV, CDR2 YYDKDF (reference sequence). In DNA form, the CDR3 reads TGTGCCACCAGCAGAGATCGCGGGCTGCAGTATTTT. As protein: CATSRDRGLQYF.

CDR3 protein: CASGGWLGLNEQFF. The CDR3 DNA reads as TGTGCCAGCGGGGGGTGGCTAGGTCTGAATGAGCAGTTCTTC. The chain links TRBV2 to TRBJ2-1; D is possibly TRBD2 (6 bases). V lost 8 bases to trimming and J lost 7 bases, with 18 bases between them. CDR1 is SNHLY, CDR2 FYNNEI, per germline. This CDR3 contains 14 residues.

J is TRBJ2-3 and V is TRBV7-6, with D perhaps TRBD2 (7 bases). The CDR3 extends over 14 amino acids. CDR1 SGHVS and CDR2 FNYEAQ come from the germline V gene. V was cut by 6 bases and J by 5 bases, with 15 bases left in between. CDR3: CASREGGLGDTQYF. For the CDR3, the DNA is TGTGCCAGCAGAGAGGGGGGGCTCGGAGATACGCAGTATTTT.